Following are 3 T cell receptor beta chains from one sample sequenced in a study of blood T cell repertoires in COVID-19. Clones were sequenced by immunoSEQ multiplex PCR, and TCRdb holds only the in-frame ones, with some missing. Among 200,000 to 250,000 clones listed, approximately 86% were seen once. The sequenced material came from peripheral blood. The receptors were gathered from a woman aged 55-70 years who had recovered from COVID-19.

V usage is TRBV3-1 (or the pseudogene TRBV3-2) and J usage is TRBJ1-5, with D maybe TRBD1 (5 bases). The ends were cut back, 4 bases at V and 6 bases at J, with 10 bases in the middle. Germline V gives CDR1 LGHDT, CDR2 YNNKEL (reference sequence). This CDR3 region has 13 residues. For the CDR3, the DNA is TGTGCCAGCAGCCGTAGGGGTACTCAGCCCCAGCATTTT. Translated: CASSRRGTQPQHF.

In nucleotides, the CDR3 is TGTGCCAGCAACCCACAGGGCCGGGGCGAGCAGTACTTC. It is translated as CASNPQGRGEQYF. The V call is TRBV6-5, the J call TRBJ2-7; D might be TRBD1 (6 bases). Germline CDR1 is MNHEY and CDR2 is SVGAGI. The CDR3 is 13 residues long. The ends were cut back, 7 bases at V and 6 bases at J, with 16 bases in the middle.

The chain uses TRBV6-5 and TRBJ1-5, with a possible D match to TRBD1 (6 bases). This CDR3 region has 13 residues. With 10 bases removed from V and 0 bases from J, the gap between germline ends came to 10 bases. Germline CDR1 reads MNHEY; CDR2 reads SVGAGI. The CDR3 region is CAMQGYSNQPQHF. The CDR3 nucleotides are TGTGCCATGCAGGGGTATAGCAATCAGCCCCAGCATTTT.